The 9 T cell receptor beta chains presented below share a single source sample, sequenced in a study of blood T cell repertoires in COVID-19. The table came from immunoSEQ multiplex PCR; TCRdb's copy has only in-frame clones and leaves some out. The sample has 300,000 to 350,000 clones; approximately 88% are singletons. Sequenced material: PBMCs or T cells enriched from blood (not recorded which). The receptors shown here come from a man younger than 40 who had recovered from COVID-19.

The CDR3 protein is CASSDRVREAFF. In nucleotides, the CDR3 is TGTGCCAGCAGTGACAGGGTACGCGAAGCTTTCTTT. V and J are TRBV6-1 and TRBJ1-1; D possibly corresponds to TRBD1 (5 bases). CDR1 is MNHNS and CDR2 is SASEGT in the germline V gene. This CDR3 is 12 amino acids long. V lost 3 bases and J 8 bases, leaving 10 bases between the germline ends.

The chain couples TRBV3-1 (or the pseudogene TRBV3-2) to TRBJ1-2; the match to TRBD1 covers 10 bases. This CDR3 is 17 amino acids long. CDR1 and CDR2 (germline): LGHDT, YNNKEL (reference sequence). Trimming took 0 bases from V and 5 from J; bases not matched to a gene: 9. CDR3 DNA: TGTGCCAGCAGCCAAGATCACACGGGACAGGGGTCATATGGCTACACCTTC. This translates into CASSQDHTGQGSYGYTF.

The V call is TRBV28, the J call TRBJ1-1; D perhaps matches TRBD1 (5 bases). The germline CDR1 and CDR2 sequences are MDHEN and SYDVKM. Trimming left V 2 bases short and J 3 bases short, with 10 bases between. This CDR3 spans 14 amino acids. CDR3 protein: CASSLGASHTEAFF. In DNA, the CDR3 is TGTGCCAGCAGTTTAGGGGCCTCCCACACTGAAGCTTTCTTT.

V is TRBV30 and J is TRBJ1-6, with 7 bases aligning to TRBD1. Germline assignment: CDR1 GTSNPN and CDR2 SVGIG (reference sequence). The CDR3 is 14 amino acids. Trimming cost V 0 bases and J 7 bases; bases outside gene matches: 3. The CDR3 DNA sequence: TGTGCCTGGAGTGTATTGACAGGGAATTCACCCCTCCACTTT. Its translation: CAWSVLTGNSPLHF.

The V gene is TRBV28, the J gene TRBJ2-7; 7 bases match TRBD1. The CDR3 runs to 14 residues. V gave up 7 bases and J gave up 5 bases; unmatched junction bases: 11. Germline V gives CDR1 MDHEN, CDR2 SYDVKM. The CDR3 here is CASTQGVWENEQYF. CDR3 nucleotide sequence: TGTGCCAGCACTCAGGGGGTTTGGGAAAACGAGCAGTACTTC.

This sequence joins TRBV7-8 and TRBJ1-2, with D perhaps matching TRBD1 (5 bases). V lost 2 bases and J lost 1, with 20 bases in between. CDR1 is SGHVS and CDR2 is FQNEAQ in the germline V gene. CDR3 length: 18 residues. CDR3 DNA sequence: TGTGCCAGCAGCTTACGACAGACATTCTCAGCATATAACTATGGCTACACCTTC. Its protein product is CASSLRQTFSAYNYGYTF. The full variable domain, its missing parts supplied by reference TRBV7-8 and TRBJ1-2, is GAGVSQSPRYKVAKRGQDVALRCDPISGHVSLFWYQQALGQGPEFLTYFQNEAQLDKSGLPSDRFFAERPEGSVSTLKIQRTQQEDSAVYLCASSLRQTFSAYNYGYTFGSGTRLTVV.

This chain uses TRBV10-1 with TRBJ2-1; tentative D call: TRBD1 (5 bases). The germline V gene has CDR1 WNHNN and CDR2 SYGVQD (reference sequence). Trimming took off 5 bases at V and 8 bases at J, with 13 bases between the two ends. This CDR3 contains 13 residues. CDR3 nucleotide sequence: TGCGCCAGCAGTAGGGGTGGTAACGATGAGCAGTTCTTC. It is translated as CASSRGGNDEQFF.

The genes are TRBV7-2 and TRBJ1-4, with 9 bases aligning to TRBD1. The CDR3 loop spans 14 amino acids. After removal of 5 bases from V and 11 bases from J, the junction contained 9 bases not matched to a gene. The V gene's germline CDR1 is SGHTA and CDR2 FQGNSA. The CDR3 coding sequence is TGTGCCAGCAGCCTCAATAGGGGGACAGGGAAACTGTTTTTT. Amino acids: CASSLNRGTGKLFF. Full variable domain (rest looked up from reference TRBV7-2 and TRBJ1-4): GAGVSQSPSNKVTEKGKDVELRCDPISGHTALYWYRQSLGQGLEFLIYFQGNSAPDKSGLPSDRFSAERTGGSVSTLTIQRTQQEDSAVYLCASSLNRGTGKLFFGSGTQLSVL.

V gene TRBV6-5 combines with J gene TRBJ2-2; D possibly corresponds to TRBD1 (6 bases). CDR1 is MNHEY and CDR2 is SVGAGI in the germline V gene. Between the trimmed V and J ends, which lost 6 bases and 13 bases, there was a span of 12 bases. CDR3 size: 11 residues. The DNA of the CDR3 is TGTGCCAGCAGGTGGTCCAGGGGGCTGTTTTTT. As protein: CASRWSRGLFF.